The rows below give T cell receptor beta chains drawn from one sample of a study of Ad26.COV2.S vaccination and SARS-CoV-2 variants. This table comes from immunoSEQ multiplex PCR, and its TCRdb copy is limited to in-frame clones, with some not included. In the table there are over 400,000 clones, 90% of which are singletons. Sequencing was performed on peripheral blood, taken in a trial of Ad26.COV2.S vaccine versus placebo. Every receptor here comes from a person aged 18-65 years who received the Ad26.COV2.S COVID-19 vaccine or a placebo. Each CDR3 is given with its conserved first and last residue. The order of the fields is CDR3 protein, V gene, J gene.

CDR3 protein: CASRYLNELSNQPQHF
V gene: TRBV28
J gene: TRBJ1-5

CDR3 protein: CASSGGRRTEAFF
V gene: TRBV2
J gene: TRBJ1-1

CDR3 protein: CASSSGWDSSYEQYF
V gene: TRBV7-8
J gene: TRBJ2-7

CDR3 protein: CASSPQSHQETQYF
V gene: TRBV18
J gene: TRBJ2-5

CDR3 protein: CASSQGLLGADNTYQETQYF
V gene: TRBV16
J gene: TRBJ2-5

CDR3 protein: CASSFQGNYGYTF
V gene: TRBV5-1
J gene: TRBJ1-2

CDR3 protein: CASSPRGPGPQDPKAFF
V gene: TRBV13
J gene: TRBJ1-1

CDR3 protein: CASSDGLYTGELFF
V gene: TRBV7-3
J gene: TRBJ2-2

CDR3 protein: CASTSPDRLYEQYF
V gene: TRBV28
J gene: TRBJ2-7

CDR3 protein: CASSQALSYNEQFF
V gene: TRBV7-3
J gene: TRBJ2-1

CDR3 protein: CASSPQGVSTDTQYF
V gene: TRBV6-4
J gene: TRBJ2-3

CDR3 protein: CASSTGQPSAKNIQYF
V gene: TRBV19
J gene: TRBJ2-4

CDR3 protein: CASSSRTGRNTGELFF
V gene: TRBV11-2
J gene: TRBJ2-2

CDR3 protein: CASSLGDPYEQYF
V gene: TRBV28
J gene: TRBJ2-7

CDR3 protein: CASSSGTGNIYGYTF
V gene: TRBV7-2
J gene: TRBJ1-2

CDR3 protein: CASSQGGTSFYEQYF
V gene: TRBV3-1/TRBV3-2
J gene: TRBJ2-7

CDR3 protein: CASSFQTGANVLTF
V gene: TRBV27
J gene: TRBJ2-6

CDR3 protein: CASSVSGESNQPQHF
V gene: TRBV2
J gene: TRBJ1-5

CDR3 protein: CASSPIRGQPQHF
V gene: TRBV18
J gene: TRBJ1-5

CDR3 protein: CAWSVSHLGTQYF
V gene: TRBV30
J gene: TRBJ2-7

CDR3 protein: CASSGEVQSQQFF
V gene: TRBV3-1/TRBV3-2
J gene: TRBJ2-1

CDR3 protein: CASSLALQRGQFF
V gene: TRBV7-2
J gene: TRBJ2-1

CDR3 protein: CASSTRDSSYEQYF
V gene: TRBV6-2/TRBV6-3
J gene: TRBJ2-7

CDR3 protein: CASSTRGGFNEKLFF
V gene: TRBV5-1
J gene: TRBJ1-4

CDR3 protein: CASTYGEGPYEQYF
V gene: TRBV11-2
J gene: TRBJ2-7

CDR3 protein: CASRRDSSSGNTIYF
V gene: TRBV6-6
J gene: TRBJ1-3

CDR3 protein: CSASGGVKLYEQYF
V gene: TRBV20-1
J gene: TRBJ2-7

CDR3 protein: CASSQDWNSNQPQHF
V gene: TRBV19
J gene: TRBJ1-5

CDR3 protein: CASSPLGGKTDTQYF
V gene: TRBV5-1
J gene: TRBJ2-3

CDR3 protein: CSASNEKLFF
V gene: TRBV20-1
J gene: TRBJ1-4

CDR3 protein: CASSSYQRGQGRNYGYTF
V gene: TRBV28
J gene: TRBJ1-2

CDR3 protein: CASSLQAGEQFF
V gene: TRBV6-5
J gene: TRBJ2-1

CDR3 protein: CASGRTAYEQYF
V gene: TRBV12-3/TRBV12-4
J gene: TRBJ2-7

CDR3 protein: CATRGGLATDTQYF
V gene: TRBV15
J gene: TRBJ2-3

CDR3 protein: CASSPNPPSGRFDEQFF
V gene: TRBV27
J gene: TRBJ2-1

CDR3 protein: CASSPRTSGTDTQYF
V gene: TRBV4-1
J gene: TRBJ2-3

CDR3 protein: CAWSSGQGNSPLHF
V gene: TRBV30
J gene: TRBJ1-6

CDR3 protein: CASSLAIGLASTDTQYF
V gene: TRBV5-1
J gene: TRBJ2-3

CDR3 protein: CASGPGNTEAFF
V gene: TRBV5-6
J gene: TRBJ1-1

CDR3 protein: CASSPGGAEAFF
V gene: TRBV5-1
J gene: TRBJ1-1

CDR3 protein: CASSPRFRDRITYEQYF
V gene: TRBV9
J gene: TRBJ2-7

CDR3 protein: CASSRGWDEQYF
V gene: TRBV6-5
J gene: TRBJ2-7

CDR3 protein: CATSDLTEAFF
V gene: TRBV24-1
J gene: TRBJ1-1

CDR3 protein: CASSERRVGAGELFF
V gene: TRBV7-9
J gene: TRBJ2-2

CDR3 protein: CASSPGPSSYEQYF
V gene: TRBV13
J gene: TRBJ2-7

CDR3 protein: CATSSAGLGETQYF
V gene: TRBV3-1/TRBV3-2
J gene: TRBJ2-5

CDR3 protein: CASSWGFWGANTEAFF
V gene: TRBV27
J gene: TRBJ1-1

CDR3 protein: CASSPMGGAYSGGGYGYTF
V gene: TRBV4-1
J gene: TRBJ1-2

CDR3 protein: CATSRDVGGYEQFF
V gene: TRBV15
J gene: TRBJ2-1

CDR3 protein: CASSLSGGGGELFF
V gene: TRBV5-4
J gene: TRBJ2-2

CDR3 protein: CASSLATEGPYNEQFF
V gene: TRBV5-1
J gene: TRBJ2-1

CDR3 protein: CASSLVQGTIYF
V gene: TRBV7-2
J gene: TRBJ1-3

CDR3 protein: CASSSGLAGRYNEQFF
V gene: TRBV14
J gene: TRBJ2-1

CDR3 protein: CACPRLNTEAFF
V gene: TRBV7-9
J gene: TRBJ1-1

CDR3 protein: CASRKRTSGSLAYEQYF
V gene: TRBV28
J gene: TRBJ2-7

CDR3 protein: CASSIEDPSTDTQYF
V gene: TRBV19
J gene: TRBJ2-3

CDR3 protein: CAISDRDKISYEQYF
V gene: TRBV10-3
J gene: TRBJ2-7

CDR3 protein: CASSLQGSTYEQYF
V gene: TRBV5-1
J gene: TRBJ2-7